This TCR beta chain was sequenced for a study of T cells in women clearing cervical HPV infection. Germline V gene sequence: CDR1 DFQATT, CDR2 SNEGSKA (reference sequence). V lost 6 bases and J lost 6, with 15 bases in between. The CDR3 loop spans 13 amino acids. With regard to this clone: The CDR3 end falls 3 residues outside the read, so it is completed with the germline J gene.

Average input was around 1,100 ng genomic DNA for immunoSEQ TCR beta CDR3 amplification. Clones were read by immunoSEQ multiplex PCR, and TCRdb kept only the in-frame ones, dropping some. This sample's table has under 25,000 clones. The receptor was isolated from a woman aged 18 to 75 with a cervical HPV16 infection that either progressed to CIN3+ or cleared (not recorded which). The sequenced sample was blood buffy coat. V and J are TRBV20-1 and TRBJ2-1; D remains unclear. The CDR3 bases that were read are TGCAGTGCCAGACGCCTAGAAATCAATGAG. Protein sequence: CSARRLEINE. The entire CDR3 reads CSARRLEINEQFF.